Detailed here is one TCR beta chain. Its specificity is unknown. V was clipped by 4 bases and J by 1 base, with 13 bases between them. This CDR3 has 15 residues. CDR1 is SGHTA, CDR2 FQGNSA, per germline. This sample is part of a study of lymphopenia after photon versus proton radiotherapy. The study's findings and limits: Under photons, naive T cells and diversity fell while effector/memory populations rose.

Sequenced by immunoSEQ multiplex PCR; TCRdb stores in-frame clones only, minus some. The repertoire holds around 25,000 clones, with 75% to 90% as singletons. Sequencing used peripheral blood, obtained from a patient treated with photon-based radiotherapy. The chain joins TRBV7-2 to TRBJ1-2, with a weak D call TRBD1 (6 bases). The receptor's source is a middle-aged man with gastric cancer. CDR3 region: CASSSSPRGNYGYTF. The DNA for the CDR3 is TGTGCCAGCAGCTCCAGCCCCAGGGGTAACTATGGCTACACCTTC.